A single sample gave rise to the 13 T cell receptor beta chains below, sequenced in a study of blood T cell repertoires in COVID-19. Sequencing used immunoSEQ multiplex PCR; TCRdb keeps in-frame clones, though not all of them. Of about 370,000 clones in the sample, 85% to 90% are singletons; the top ten hold more than 0.8%. What was sequenced was PBMCs or T cells enriched from blood (not recorded which). The source of these receptors is a man younger than 35 who had recovered from COVID-19.

V usage is TRBV13 and J usage is TRBJ2-1, with 8 bases that match TRBD2. The trim removed 1 base at V and 5 bases at J, leaving 10 bases unmatched. This CDR3 has 17 amino acids. Germline-derived CDR1 and CDR2 are PRHDT and FYEKMQ (reference sequence). The CDR3 bases are TGTGCCAGCAGCTTAGTATCCGGGGGGGCTCTGAACAATGAGCAGTTCTTC. This translates into CASSLVSGGALNNEQFF. The variable domain in full, with the rest retrieved from reference TRBV13 and TRBJ2-1, is AAGVIQSPRHLIKEKRETATLKCYPIPRHDTVYWYQQGPGQDPQFLISFYEKMQSDKGSIPDRFSAQQFSDYHSELNMSSLELGDSALYFCASSLVSGGALNNEQFFGPGTRLTVL.

The chain carries TRBV28 and TRBJ1-1, with 8 bases lining up with TRBD1. Germline trimming cut 6 bases from V and 2 bases from J; bases unmatched to any gene: 5. Germline values: CDR1 MDHEN, CDR2 SYDVKM. CDR3 size: 14 residues. The CDR3 DNA follows: TGTGCCAGCAGGTCAGGGGGCGTAAACACTGAAGCTTTCTTT. This sequence encodes CASRSGGVNTEAFF.

This clone was seen only a few times. CDR3 DNA sequence: TGCGCCAGCAGCCAACTGGGAGCGGGGAGAGATGGTGAGCAGTTCTTC. Translating it yields CASSQLGAGRDGEQFF. The V and J genes are TRBV4-1 and TRBJ2-1; TRBD2 matches at 7 bases. CDR3 length: 16 residues. The V gene end was trimmed by 2 bases and the J gene end by 9 bases; junction bases not matched to a gene: 13. The germline CDR1 and CDR2 sequences are MGHRA and YSYEKL.

CDR3 amino acids: CASSFTRVRGYTF. For the CDR3, the DNA is TGTGCCAGCAGCTTCACTCGGGTCCGCGGCTACACCTTC. The chain joins TRBV5-6 to TRBJ1-2; D unclear. The ends were cut back, 2 bases at V and 8 bases at J, with 13 bases in the middle. The germline gives CDR1 SGHDT, CDR2 YYEEEE. The CDR3 loop spans 13 amino acids.

This chain connects TRBV28 to TRBJ2-1; possibly TRBD1 for D (5 bases). Germline V lookup: CDR1 MDHEN, CDR2 SYDVKM. The length of the CDR3 is 15 residues. Trimming stripped 7 bases from V and 2 bases from J, with 15 bases between. The CDR3 DNA follows: TGTGCCAGCACCTCAAGGGGTTATACCTACAATGAGCAGTTCTTC. Its translation is CASTSRGYTYNEQFF.

This clone occurred once. J is TRBJ1-5 and V is TRBV2; 7 bases align to TRBD1. In germline, CDR1 is SNHLY, CDR2 FYNNEI. The CDR3 extends over 14 amino acids. J gave up 3 bases and V 6 bases, and 5 bases lay outside the gene matches. CDR3 DNA sequence: TGTGCCAGCAGCGGAACAGGGGTCAATCAGCCCCAGCATTTT. Translated, it gives CASSGTGVNQPQHF.

The V call is TRBV7-8, the J call TRBJ2-5; D remains ambiguous. The germline V gene encodes CDR1 SGHVS and CDR2 FQNEAQ. The V gene lost 4 bases and the J gene lost 5 bases, with 11 bases spanning the gap. The CDR3 has 13 amino acids. The CDR3 protein is CASSYIDLETQYF. CDR3 sequence (DNA): TGTGCCAGCAGCTATATAGATTTGGAGACCCAGTACTTC.

In the case of this clone: The junction shows a germline mismatch at one end, possibly a read error. V is TRBV11-1 and J is TRBJ1-2; 9 positions agree with TRBD1. The CDR3 covers 14 residues. CDR1 and CDR2 (germline): SGHAT, FQDESV (reference sequence). The CDR3 coding sequence is TGTGCCAGCAGCTCCCCTAACGGACAGGGGAAAGAGGCCTTC. Protein sequence: CASSSPNGQGKEAF.

The chain recombines TRBV7-8 with TRBJ2-2; possibly TRBD1 for D (6 bases). CDR3 length equals 15 residues. CDR1 is SGHVS, CDR2 FQNEAQ, per germline. Trimming cost V 3 bases and J 0 bases, with 8 bases left between them. For the CDR3, the DNA is TGTGCCAGCAGCTTCCGGGACACGAACACCGGGGAGCTGTTTTTT. This codes for CASSFRDTNTGELFF.

The genes are TRBV10-1 and TRBJ1-1; unclear D gene. This CDR3 is built from 13 residues. Per germline, CDR1 WNHNN and CDR2 SYGVQD (reference sequence). The germline V and J ends were trimmed by 4 bases and 4 bases, with 10 bases remaining between them. This CDR3 reads CASSAGRGTEAFF. CDR3 DNA sequence: TGCGCCAGCAGTGCCGGGCGGGGCACTGAAGCTTTCTTT.

The chain joins TRBV4-1 to TRBJ2-5; 9 positions agree with TRBD2. The germline V gene has CDR1 MGHRA and CDR2 YSYEKL. The CDR3 sequence is 18 residues long. V dropped 4 bases and J dropped 1; count of bases not matched to a gene: 13. In DNA, the CDR3 is TGCGCCAGCAGCCTAGAATGGGGTAGCGGGGGACGCCAAGAGACCCAGTACTTC. It is translated as CASSLEWGSGGRQETQYF.

The V and J genes are TRBV9 and TRBJ1-1, with unresolved D. The germline V gene has CDR1 SGDLS and CDR2 YYNGEE. This CDR3 is built from 13 residues. Trimming cost V 0 bases and J 10 bases, with 13 bases left between them. CDR3 residues: CASSVAPHGGAFF. DNA of the CDR3: TGTGCCAGCAGCGTAGCACCCCACGGAGGAGCTTTCTTT.

CDR3 sequence: CASSQVAGVGTQYF. Here the CDR3 DNA reads TGTGCCAGCAGCCAAGTAGCGGGGGTGGGTACGCAGTATTTT. The rearrangement uses TRBV3-1 (or the pseudogene TRBV3-2) and TRBJ2-3; 9 bases are a match to TRBD2. The germline CDR1 and CDR2 sequences are LGHDT and YNNKEL (reference sequence). The CDR3 totals 14 residues. V gave up 1 base and J gave up 8 bases; unmatched junction bases: 4.